This entry is about one T cell receptor beta chain. Antigen specificity is unknown. The data derive from a study of shared clonotypes between healthy human individuals. Background on the study: The composition of the donors was a couple of women and a few men aged 18 to 49. A donor's plate count was three for CD4 naive and three for CD4 memory; CD8 naive had two and CD8 memory one.

Profiled with immunoSEQ multiplex PCR; TCRdb holds only in-frame clones, not every one. This sample has millions of clones, with 90% to 95% found just once. Findings and caveats of the study: Tissue TCR repertoires likely differ from these blood-only repertoires. Estimated clonotype richness was generally higher in naive than memory subsets.

Germline V gives CDR1 SNHLY, CDR2 FYNNEI. This CDR3 has 12 amino acids. Trimming pared 6 bases from V and 2 bases from J, leaving 6 bases between. This chain connects TRBV2 to TRBJ2-3; D call uncertain. This receptor was obtained from a man aged 18 to 30 in good health. Sequencing used naive CD4+ T cells sorted from blood. Indicated subset: CD45RA+ positively selected. CDR3 region: CASRENTDTQYF. Written as DNA, the CDR3 is TGTGCCAGCAGGGAGAACACAGATACGCAGTATTTT.